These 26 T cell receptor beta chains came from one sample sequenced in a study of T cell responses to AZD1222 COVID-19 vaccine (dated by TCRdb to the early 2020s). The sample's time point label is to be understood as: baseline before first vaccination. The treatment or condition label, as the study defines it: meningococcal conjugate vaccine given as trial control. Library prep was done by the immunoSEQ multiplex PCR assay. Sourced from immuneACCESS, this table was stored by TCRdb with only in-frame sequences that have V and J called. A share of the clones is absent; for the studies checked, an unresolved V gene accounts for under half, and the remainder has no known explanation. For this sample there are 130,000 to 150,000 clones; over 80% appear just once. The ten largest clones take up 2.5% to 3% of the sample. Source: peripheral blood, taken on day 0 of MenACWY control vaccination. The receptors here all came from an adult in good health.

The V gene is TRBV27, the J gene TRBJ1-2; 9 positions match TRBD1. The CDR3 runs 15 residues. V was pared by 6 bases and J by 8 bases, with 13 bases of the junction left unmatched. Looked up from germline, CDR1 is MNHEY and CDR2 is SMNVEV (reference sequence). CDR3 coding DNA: TGTGCCAGCAGAGGACAGGGGTCGGGAAATGTGGGCTACACCTTC. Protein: CASRGQGSGNVGYTF.

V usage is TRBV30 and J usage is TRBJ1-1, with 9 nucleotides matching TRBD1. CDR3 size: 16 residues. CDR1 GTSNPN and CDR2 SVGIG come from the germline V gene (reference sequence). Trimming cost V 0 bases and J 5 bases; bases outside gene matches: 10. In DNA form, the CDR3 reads TGTGCCTGGAGTGTAGTTGGAACAGGGGGCAGGACTGAAGCTTTCTTT. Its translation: CAWSVVGTGGRTEAFF. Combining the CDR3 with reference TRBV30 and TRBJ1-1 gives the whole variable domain SQTIHQWPATLVQPVGSPLSLECTVEGTSNPNLYWYRQAAGRGLQLLFYSVGIGQISSEVPQNLSASRPQDRQFILSSKKLLLSDSGFYLCAWSVVGTGGRTEAFFGQGTRLTVV.

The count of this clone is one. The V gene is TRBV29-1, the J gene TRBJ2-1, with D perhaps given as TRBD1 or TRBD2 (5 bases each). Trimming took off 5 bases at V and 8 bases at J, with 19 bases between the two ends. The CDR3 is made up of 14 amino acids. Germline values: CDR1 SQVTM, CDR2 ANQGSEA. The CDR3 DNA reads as TGCAGCGTTTCAGGGACCCTTCATACGGATGAGCAGTTCTTC. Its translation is CSVSGTLHTDEQFF.

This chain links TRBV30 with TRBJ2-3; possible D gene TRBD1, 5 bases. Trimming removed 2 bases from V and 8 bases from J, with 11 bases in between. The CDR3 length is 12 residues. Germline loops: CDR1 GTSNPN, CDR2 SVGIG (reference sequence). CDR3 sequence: CAWSMTEATQYF. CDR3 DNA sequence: TGTGCCTGGAGTATGACAGAGGCTACGCAGTATTTT. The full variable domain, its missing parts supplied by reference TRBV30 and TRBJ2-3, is SQTIHQWPATLVQPVGSPLSLECTVEGTSNPNLYWYRQAAGRGLQLLFYSVGIGQISSEVPQNLSASRPQDRQFILSSKKLLLSDSGFYLCAWSMTEATQYFGPGTRLTVL.

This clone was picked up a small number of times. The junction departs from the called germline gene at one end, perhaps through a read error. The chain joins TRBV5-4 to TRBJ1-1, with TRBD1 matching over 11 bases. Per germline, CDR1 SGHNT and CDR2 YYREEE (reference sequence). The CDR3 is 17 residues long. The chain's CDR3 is CASRLGAGQGAGTEAFF. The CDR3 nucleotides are TGTGCCAGCAGATTGGGGGCCGGACAGGGGGCAGGCACTGAAGCTTTCTTT. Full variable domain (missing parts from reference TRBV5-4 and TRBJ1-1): ETGVTQSPTHLIKTRGQQVTLRCSSQSGHNTVSWYQQALGQGPQFIFQYYREEENGRGNFPPRFSGLQFPNYSSELNVNALELDDSALYLCASRLGAGQGAGTEAFFGQGTRLTVV.

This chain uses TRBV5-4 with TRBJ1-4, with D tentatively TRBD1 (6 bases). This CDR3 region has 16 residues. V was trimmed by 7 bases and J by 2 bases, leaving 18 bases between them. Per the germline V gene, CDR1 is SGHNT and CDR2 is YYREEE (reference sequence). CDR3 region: CASSLGGAGTNEKLFF. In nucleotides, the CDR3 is TGTGCCAGCTCTCTAGGGGGAGCAGGGACTAATGAAAAACTGTTTTTT.

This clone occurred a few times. CDR3 nucleotide sequence: TGTGCCAGCAGTCTGGCGGGACAGCTACTTTATGGCTACACCTTC. This codes for CASSLAGQLLYGYTF. This sequence joins TRBV28 and TRBJ1-2, with 7 bases fitting TRBD1. V lost 5 bases to trimming and J lost 5 bases; unmatched junction nucleotides: 11. CDR1 is MDHEN and CDR2 is SYDVKM in the germline V gene. CDR3 size: 15 residues.

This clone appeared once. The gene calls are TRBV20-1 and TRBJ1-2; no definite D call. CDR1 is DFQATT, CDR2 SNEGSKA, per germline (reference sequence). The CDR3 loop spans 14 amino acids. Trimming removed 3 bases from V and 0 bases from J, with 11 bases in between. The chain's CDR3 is CSASRQRANYGYTF. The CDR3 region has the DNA TGCAGTGCTAGTCGGCAGAGAGCTAACTATGGCTACACCTTC.

The CDR3 here is CASSRSRDSNQPQHF. CDR3 in DNA: TGCGCCAGCAGCCGGTCCAGGGATAGCAATCAGCCCCAGCATTTT. The chain is built from TRBV4-1 and TRBJ1-5; TRBD1 might be the D (5 bases). There are 15 residues in the CDR3. The V gene's germline CDR1 is MGHRA and CDR2 YSYEKL. The V end was cut by 4 bases, the J end by 0 bases, with 10 bases between.

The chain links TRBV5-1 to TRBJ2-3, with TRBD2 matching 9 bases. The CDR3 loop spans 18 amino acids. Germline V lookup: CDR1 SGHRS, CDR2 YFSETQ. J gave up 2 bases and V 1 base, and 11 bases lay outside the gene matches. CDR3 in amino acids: CASSLKVSRGGLTDTQYF. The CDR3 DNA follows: TGCGCCAGCAGCTTGAAAGTGTCGCGGGGGGGGCTCACAGATACGCAGTATTTT.

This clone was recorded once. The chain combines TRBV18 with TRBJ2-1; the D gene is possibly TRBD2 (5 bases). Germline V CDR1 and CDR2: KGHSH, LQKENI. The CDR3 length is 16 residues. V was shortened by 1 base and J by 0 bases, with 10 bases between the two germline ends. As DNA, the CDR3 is TGTGCCAGCTCACCACTGGAGACTAACTCCTACAATGAGCAGTTCTTC. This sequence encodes CASSPLETNSYNEQFF.

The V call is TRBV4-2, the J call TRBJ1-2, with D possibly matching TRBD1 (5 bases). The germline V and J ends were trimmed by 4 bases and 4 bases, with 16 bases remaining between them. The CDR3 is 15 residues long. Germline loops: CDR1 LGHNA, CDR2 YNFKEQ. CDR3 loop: CASSPGAGSIYGYTF. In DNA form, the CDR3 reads TGTGCCAGCAGCCCCGGGGCAGGGAGTATCTATGGCTACACCTTC.

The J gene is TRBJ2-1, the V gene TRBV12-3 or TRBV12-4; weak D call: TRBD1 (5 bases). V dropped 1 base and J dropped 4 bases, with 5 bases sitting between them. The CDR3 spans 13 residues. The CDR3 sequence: CASSLGQYNEQFF. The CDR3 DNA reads TGTGCCAGCAGTTTAGGACAGTACAATGAGCAGTTCTTC.

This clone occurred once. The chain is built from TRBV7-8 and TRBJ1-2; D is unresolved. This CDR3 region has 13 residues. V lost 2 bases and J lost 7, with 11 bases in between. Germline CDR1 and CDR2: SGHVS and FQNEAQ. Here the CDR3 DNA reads TGTGCCAGCAGCTTAATAGCGGAGCGTGGCTACACCTTC. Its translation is CASSLIAERGYTF.

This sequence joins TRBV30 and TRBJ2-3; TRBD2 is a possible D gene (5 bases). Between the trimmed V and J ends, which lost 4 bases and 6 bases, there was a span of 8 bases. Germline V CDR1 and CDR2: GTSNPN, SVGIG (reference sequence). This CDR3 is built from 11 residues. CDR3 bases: TGTGCCTGGACCTCGGGGGATACGCAGTATTTT. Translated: CAWTSGDTQYF.

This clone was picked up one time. CDR3 sequence reads: CASSQEEGGPNEQFF. As DNA, the CDR3 is TGTGCCAGCAGCCAAGAGGAGGGGGGGCCCAATGAGCAGTTCTTC. The rearrangement joins TRBV4-2 to TRBJ2-1, with D maybe TRBD2 (7 bases). This CDR3 is 15 amino acids long. Deletions cut 0 bases from V and 6 bases from J, with 12 bases between. In germline, CDR1 is LGHNA, CDR2 YNFKEQ.

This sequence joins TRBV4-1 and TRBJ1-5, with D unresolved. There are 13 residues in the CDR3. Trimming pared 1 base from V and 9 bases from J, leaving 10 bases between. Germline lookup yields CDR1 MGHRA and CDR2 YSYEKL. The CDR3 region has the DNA TGCGCCAGCAGCCAAGGGACGCTGATGCCCCAGCATTTT. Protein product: CASSQGTLMPQHF.

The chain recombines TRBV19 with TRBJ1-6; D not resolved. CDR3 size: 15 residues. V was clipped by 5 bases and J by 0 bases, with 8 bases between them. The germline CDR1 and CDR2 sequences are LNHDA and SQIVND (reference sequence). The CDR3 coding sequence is TGTGCCAGTAGTTCAACCAACTCCTATAATTCACCCCTCCACTTT. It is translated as CASSSTNSYNSPLHF.

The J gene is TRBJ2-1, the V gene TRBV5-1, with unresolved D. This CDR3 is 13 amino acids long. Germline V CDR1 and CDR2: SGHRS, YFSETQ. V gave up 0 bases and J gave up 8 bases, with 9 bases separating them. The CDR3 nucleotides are TGCGCCAGCAGCTTGGGTGAATCTGATGAGCAGTTCTTC. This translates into CASSLGESDEQFF.

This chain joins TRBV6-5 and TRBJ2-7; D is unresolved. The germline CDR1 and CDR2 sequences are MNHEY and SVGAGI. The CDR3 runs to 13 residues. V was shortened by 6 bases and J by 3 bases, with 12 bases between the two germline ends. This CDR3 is CASRRQGNYEQYF. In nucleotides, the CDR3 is TGTGCCAGCAGGAGACAAGGGAACTACGAGCAGTACTTC.

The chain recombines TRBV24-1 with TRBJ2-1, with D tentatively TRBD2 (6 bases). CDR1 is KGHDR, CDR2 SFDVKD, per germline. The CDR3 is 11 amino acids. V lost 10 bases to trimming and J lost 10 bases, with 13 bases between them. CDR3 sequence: CATSREREQFF. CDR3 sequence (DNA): TGTGCCACGAGTCGGGAGCGGGAGCAGTTCTTC.

The CDR3 DNA reads as TGTGCCAGCAGCTCACACCCAGGGGGGAGAATGAACACTGAAGCTTTCTTT. Its protein product is CASSSHPGGRMNTEAFF. This chain joins TRBV9 and TRBJ1-1; 7 nucleotides agree with TRBD1. V shed 4 bases and J 0 bases; nucleotides not matched to a gene: 12. Germline lookup yields CDR1 SGDLS and CDR2 YYNGEE. The CDR3 covers 17 residues.

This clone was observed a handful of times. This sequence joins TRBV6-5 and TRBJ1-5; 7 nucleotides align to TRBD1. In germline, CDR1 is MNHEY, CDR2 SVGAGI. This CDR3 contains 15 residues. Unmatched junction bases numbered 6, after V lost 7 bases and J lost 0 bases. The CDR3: CASTRDSNSNQPQHF. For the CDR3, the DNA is TGTGCCAGCACCCGGGACAGCAATAGCAATCAGCCCCAGCATTTT.

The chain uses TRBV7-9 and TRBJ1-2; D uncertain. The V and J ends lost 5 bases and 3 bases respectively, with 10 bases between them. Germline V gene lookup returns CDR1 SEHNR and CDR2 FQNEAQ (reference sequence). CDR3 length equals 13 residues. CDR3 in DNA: TGTGCCAGCAGCCAAGTAACGGACTATGGCTACACCTTC. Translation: CASSQVTDYGYTF.

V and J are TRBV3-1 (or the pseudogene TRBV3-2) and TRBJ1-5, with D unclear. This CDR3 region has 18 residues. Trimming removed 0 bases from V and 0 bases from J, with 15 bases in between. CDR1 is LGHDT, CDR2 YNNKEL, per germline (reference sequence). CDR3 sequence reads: CASSQEPITEYSNQPQHF. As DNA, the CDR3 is TGTGCCAGCAGCCAAGAGCCCATCACTGAATATAGCAATCAGCCCCAGCATTTT.

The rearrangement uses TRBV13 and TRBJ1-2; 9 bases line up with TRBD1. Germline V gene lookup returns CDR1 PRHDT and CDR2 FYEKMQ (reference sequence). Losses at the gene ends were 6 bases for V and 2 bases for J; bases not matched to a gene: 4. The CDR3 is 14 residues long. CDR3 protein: CASSSGTGNYGYTF. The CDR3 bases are TGTGCCAGCAGTTCCGGGACAGGGAACTATGGCTACACCTTC.